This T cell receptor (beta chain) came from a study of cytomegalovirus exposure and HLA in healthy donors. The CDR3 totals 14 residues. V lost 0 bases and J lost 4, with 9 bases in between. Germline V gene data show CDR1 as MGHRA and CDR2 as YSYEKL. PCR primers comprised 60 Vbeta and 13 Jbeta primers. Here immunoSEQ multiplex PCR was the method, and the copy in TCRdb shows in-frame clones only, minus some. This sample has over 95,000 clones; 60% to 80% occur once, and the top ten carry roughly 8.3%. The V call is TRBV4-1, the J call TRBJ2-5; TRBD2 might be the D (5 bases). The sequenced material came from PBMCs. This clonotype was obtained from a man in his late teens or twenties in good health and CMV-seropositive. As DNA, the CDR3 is TGCGCCAGCAGCCAAGATGCCGAGGGAGAGACCCAGTACTTC. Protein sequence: CASSQDAEGETQYF.